These 5 T cell receptor beta chains were all obtained from the same sample, sequenced in a study of glioma-infiltrating T cells. The iRepertoire nested amplicon-rescue multiplex PCR amplified TCR alpha and beta CDR3s from RNA. One entry per CDR3 protein results from TCRdb running MiXCR on the multiplex PCR reads. Of about 190,000 distinct CDR3 sequences listed, about 32% are singletons. Sequenced sample: glioma tissue, nonneoplastic brain tissue, or PBMCs (not recorded which). The receptors here all came from a human donor with low-grade glioma or glioblastoma, undergoing nonglioma brain surgery, or in good health (not recorded which).

In regard to this clonotype: This may arise from a read error, as a much more abundant clone is one base away. The V gene is TRBV12-3 or TRBV12-4, the J gene TRBJ1-5; 7 bases are shared with TRBD1. This CDR3 is built from 14 residues. The DNA for the CDR3 is TGTGTCAGCAGAACGACAGGGAAGGATCAGCCCCAGCATTTT. Residues: CVSRTTGKDQPQHF.

J is TRBJ2-7 and V is TRBV10-2; 10 nucleotides line up with TRBD2. Germline CDR1 WSHSY, CDR2 SAAADI. J was trimmed by 2 bases and V by 3 bases; bases with no gene match: 7. CDR3 length equals 16 residues. As DNA, the CDR3 is TGCGCCAGCAGTGATACAGCGGGAGGGCCTACCTACGAGCAGTACTTC. It translates to CASSDTAGGPTYEQYF.

The J gene is TRBJ1-2, the V gene TRBV27; 11 bases are a match to TRBD1. The germline V gene has CDR1 MNHEY and CDR2 SMNVEV (reference sequence). The CDR3 runs to 15 residues. The J segment lost 7 bases and the V segment lost 5 bases, leaving 9 bases of the junction unmatched. CDR3 in DNA: TGTGCCAGCAGTGCTCCGGGACAGGGGGTTCGTGGCTACACCTTC. Translating gives CASSAPGQGVRGYTF.

This clonotype was seen repeatedly, ten times or more. This chain links TRBV24-1 with TRBJ2-1, with 14 bases identical to TRBD2. V lost 12 bases, J lost 13 bases, and 7 bases stayed unmatched. The CDR3 runs to 12 residues. The V gene's germline CDR1 is KGHDR and CDR2 SFDVKD. The CDR3, as DNA: TGTGCCGCTGGGACTAGCGGGAGTGAACAGTTCTTC. It codes for CAAGTSGSEQFF.

The V and J genes are TRBV7-2 and TRBJ2-1; D not resolved. This CDR3 is built from 12 residues. The V end lost 2 bases, the J end lost 4 bases, and 3 bases lay between the germline ends. The germline V gene has CDR1 SGHTA and CDR2 FQGNSA. For the CDR3, the DNA is TGTGCCAGCAGCTTAAAATACAATGAGCAGTTCTTC. The encoded protein is CASSLKYNEQFF.